What follows is one T cell receptor (beta chain) and its context. The sample comes from a study of blood T cell repertoires in COVID-19. Overall study: The study drew acute and convalescent COVID-19 samples from the United States, Italy and Spain.

Looked up from germline, CDR1 is SGHRS and CDR2 is YFSETQ. V lost 4 bases, J lost 1 base, and 5 bases stayed unmatched. The CDR3 sequence is 16 residues long. As processed by the authors: Estimated nucleated cell counts came from reference gene primer amplification. Some clones are missing from TCRdb's copy, which holds only in-frame ones; the method was immunoSEQ multiplex PCR. The V and J calls and clone size are taken from that table; D and trimming were inferred from the DNA. The sample lists tens of thousands of clones, roughly 90% occurring once. The chain recombines TRBV5-1 with TRBJ2-3; 11 bases line up with TRBD2. The sample comprised peripheral blood. The TCR was taken from a human donor with active COVID-19. The donor label of this sample is uncertain. CDR3 nucleotide sequence: TGCGCCAGCAGCCCACTACTAGCGGGGGGCACAGATACGCAGTATTTT. Residues: CASSPLLAGGTDTQYF.